This is a list of T cell receptor beta chains from one sample in a study of blood T cells in healthy people across ages. Using its own MiXCR run on the 5' RACE reads, TCRdb lists one record per CDR3 protein. The table shows 1.5 million to 1.8 million distinct CDR3 sequences, with 42% occurring only once. Sequences were obtained from blood. The origin of the receptors is a woman younger than 30 in good health. CDR3s include the opening cysteine and the closing phenylalanine or tryptophan.

length | J | V | CDR3
15 | TRBJ2-3 | TRBV9 | CASSPIGLAGDTQYF
14 | TRBJ2-7 | TRBV5-1 | CASSVVGSDVEQYF
12 | TRBJ2-1 | TRBV29-1 | CIASGTYNEQFF
13 | TRBJ2-4 | TRBV7-2 | CASGGRAGNIQYF
15 | TRBJ2-3 | TRBV15 | CATSRGLAGVDTQYF
15 | TRBJ2-1 | TRBV4-1 | CASSQDPGTYNEQFF
12 | TRBJ2-1 | TRBV29-1 | CSVPQAWDEQFF
13 | TRBJ2-5 | TRBV10-3 | CAIAGQERETQYF
14 | TRBJ2-1 | TRBV27 | CASSRGVGMNEQFF
13 | TRBJ2-7 | TRBV5-1 | CASRTGNGDEQYF
13 | TRBJ2-1 | TRBV7-2 | CASSLPPRDEQFF
15 | TRBJ2-1 | TRBV20-1 | CSASAAGGFYNEQFF
14 | TRBJ2-7 | TRBV7-2 | CASSSTRFSGEQYF
16 | TRBJ2-1 | TRBV27 | CASSLLGTSVNNEQFF
17 | TRBJ2-7 | TRBV4-1 | CASSQEAAVGTSYEQYF